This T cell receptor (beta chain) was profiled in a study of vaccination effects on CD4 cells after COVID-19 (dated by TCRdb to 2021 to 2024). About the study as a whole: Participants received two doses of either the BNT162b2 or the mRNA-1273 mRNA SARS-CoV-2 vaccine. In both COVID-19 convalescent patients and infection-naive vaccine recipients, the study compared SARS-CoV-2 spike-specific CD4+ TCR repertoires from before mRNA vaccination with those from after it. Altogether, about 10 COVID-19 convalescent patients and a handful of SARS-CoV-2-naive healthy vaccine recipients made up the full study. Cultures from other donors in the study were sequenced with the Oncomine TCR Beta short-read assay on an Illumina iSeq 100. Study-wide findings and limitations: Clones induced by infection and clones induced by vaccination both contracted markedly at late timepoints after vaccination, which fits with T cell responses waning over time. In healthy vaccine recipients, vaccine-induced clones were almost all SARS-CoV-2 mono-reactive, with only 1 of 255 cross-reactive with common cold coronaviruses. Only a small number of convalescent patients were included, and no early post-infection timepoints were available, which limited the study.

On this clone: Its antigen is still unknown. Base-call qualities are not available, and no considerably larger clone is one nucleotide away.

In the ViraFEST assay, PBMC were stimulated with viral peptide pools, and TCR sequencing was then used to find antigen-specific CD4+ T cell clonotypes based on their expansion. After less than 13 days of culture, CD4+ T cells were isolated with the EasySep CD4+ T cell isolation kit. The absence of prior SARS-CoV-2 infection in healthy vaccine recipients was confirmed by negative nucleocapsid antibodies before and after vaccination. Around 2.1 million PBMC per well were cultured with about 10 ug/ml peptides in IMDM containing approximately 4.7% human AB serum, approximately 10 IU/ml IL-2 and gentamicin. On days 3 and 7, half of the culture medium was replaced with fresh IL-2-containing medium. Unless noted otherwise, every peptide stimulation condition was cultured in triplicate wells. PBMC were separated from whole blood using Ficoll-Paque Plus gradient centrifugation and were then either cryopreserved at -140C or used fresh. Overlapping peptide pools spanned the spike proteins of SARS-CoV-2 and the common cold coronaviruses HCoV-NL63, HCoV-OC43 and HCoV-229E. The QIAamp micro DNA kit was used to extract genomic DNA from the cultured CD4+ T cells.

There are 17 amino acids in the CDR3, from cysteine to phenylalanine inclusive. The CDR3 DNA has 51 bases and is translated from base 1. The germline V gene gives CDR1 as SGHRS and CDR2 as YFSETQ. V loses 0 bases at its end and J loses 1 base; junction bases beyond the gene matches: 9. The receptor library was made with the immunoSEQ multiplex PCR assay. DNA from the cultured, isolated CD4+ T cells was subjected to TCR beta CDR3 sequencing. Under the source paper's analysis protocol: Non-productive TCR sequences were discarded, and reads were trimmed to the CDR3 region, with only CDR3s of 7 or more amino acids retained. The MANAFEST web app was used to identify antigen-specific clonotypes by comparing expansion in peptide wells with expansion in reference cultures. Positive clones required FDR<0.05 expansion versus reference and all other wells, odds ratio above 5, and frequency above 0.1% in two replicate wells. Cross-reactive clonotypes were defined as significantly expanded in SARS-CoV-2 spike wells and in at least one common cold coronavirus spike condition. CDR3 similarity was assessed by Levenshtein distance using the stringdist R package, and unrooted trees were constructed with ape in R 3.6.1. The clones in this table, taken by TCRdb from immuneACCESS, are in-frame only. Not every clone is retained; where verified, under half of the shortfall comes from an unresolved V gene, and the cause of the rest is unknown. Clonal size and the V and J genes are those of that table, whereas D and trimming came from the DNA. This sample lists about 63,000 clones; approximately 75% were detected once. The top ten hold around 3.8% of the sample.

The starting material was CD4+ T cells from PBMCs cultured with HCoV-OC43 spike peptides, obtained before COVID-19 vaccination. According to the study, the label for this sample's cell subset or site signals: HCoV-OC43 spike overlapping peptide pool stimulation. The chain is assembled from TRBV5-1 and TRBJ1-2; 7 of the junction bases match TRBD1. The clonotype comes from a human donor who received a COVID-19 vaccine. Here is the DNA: TGCGCCAGCAGCTTGGTAGGAACAGGGGACTATAACTATGGCTACACCTTC. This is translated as CASSLVGTGDYNYGYTF.